The 3 T cell receptor beta chains given below trace back to one sample, sequenced in a study of CD8 T cells in ankylosing spondylitis. TCRdb recomputed calls from the 5' RACE reads with MiXCR, one row per CDR3 protein. The repertoire holds 90,000 to 120,000 distinct CDR3 sequences, with less than 25% as singletons. Sequencing used synovial fluid, either unsorted or a sorted T cell fraction (not recorded which). The receptors derive from a male donor with ankylosing spondylitis.

At least ten counts were recorded for this clonotype. The chain uses TRBV5-1 and TRBJ1-4, with D possibly matching TRBD1 (5 bases). Trimming pared 4 bases from V and 8 bases from J, leaving 21 bases between. The CDR3 runs 16 residues. The germline gives CDR1 SGHRS, CDR2 YFSETQ. The CDR3 coding sequence is TGCGCCAGCAGCCTCCTAACCGGGGGAGTTGGGGAAAAACTGTTTTTT. Protein sequence: CASSLLTGGVGEKLFF.

The V gene is TRBV7-9, the J gene TRBJ1-3; 7 bases are shared with TRBD1. The germline gives CDR1 SEHNR, CDR2 FQNEAQ (reference sequence). Losses at the gene ends were 9 bases for V and 4 bases for J; bases not matched to a gene: 6. The CDR3 spans 13 residues. The CDR3 DNA sequence: TGTGCCAGTGACAGGGTAGTAGGAAACACCATATATTTT. Translation: CASDRVVGNTIYF.

The J gene is TRBJ2-7, the V gene TRBV5-1; TRBD1 agrees at 7 bases. Germline CDR1 is SGHRS and CDR2 is YFSETQ. J was trimmed by 7 bases and V by 4 bases; bases with no gene match: 17. This CDR3 is 16 amino acids long. CDR3 sequence (DNA): TGCGCCAGCAGCAGAATGGACAGGCGCAACTTGGGGGAGCAGTACGTC. It is translated as CASSRMDRRNLGEQYV.